The clone carrying this T cell receptor beta chain was detected only once. This entry belongs to a study of T cell changes during pregnancy in multiple sclerosis. Clones were read by immunoSEQ multiplex PCR, and TCRdb kept only the in-frame ones, dropping some. This table holds 35,000 to 50,000 clones, 89% found once. The TCR comes from a female donor with multiple sclerosis, enrolled in a pregnancy study. The specimen comprised CD4+ T cells from peripheral blood mononuclear cells, sampled after pregnancy.

The CDR3 DNA sequence: TGTGCCAGCAGCAAAGAGCGGGAGATTTCCGGGGAGCTGTTTTTT. This sequence encodes CASSKEREISGELFF. The chain joins TRBV21-1 to TRBJ2-2; TRBD2 was called by the table and not checked on the DNA. TRBV21-1 is shown as a pseudogene. CDR3 length: 15 residues.